This T cell receptor (beta chain) was captured by sequencing in a study of graft-versus-host responses after intestinal transplantation. Overall study findings and caveats: GvH clones turned up in recipient marrow; some had shown up first in ileum or blood.

As regards this clone: Its antigen is still unknown.

The CDR3 runs to 14 residues. The germline V gene has CDR1 MNHEY and CDR2 SVGAGI. The V gene lost 2 bases and the J gene lost 10 bases, with 12 bases spanning the gap. Sequencing was performed with immunoSEQ multiplex PCR; in TCRdb, only in-frame clones are kept and a portion is missing. The repertoire holds some 100,000 clones, with more than 85% as singletons. The rearrangement joins TRBV6-5 to TRBJ1-6; D is unresolved. The material was unstimulated CD4+ T cells sorted from spleen or lymph node cells, obtained before transplant. This clonotype was sampled from a human donor who was the organ donor for an intestinal transplant. The CDR3 loop is CASSYTPTTSPLHF. In nucleotides, the CDR3 is TGTGCCAGCAGTTACACCCCTACAACCTCACCCCTCCACTTT.